A single sample is the source of the 9 T cell receptor beta chains below, sequenced in a study of CD8+ T cells in alopecia areata. As to treatment: oral pan-JAK inhibitor, 5-10 mg twice daily. cDNA serving as the sequencing template came from extracted, reverse transcribed RNA. Profiling relied on immunoSEQ multiplex PCR, and the TCRdb table lists in-frame clones only, not all of them. The sample has about 140,000 clones; around half are singletons. This sample comprised CD8+ T cells sorted from blood, obtained at week 4, from a patient treated with tofacitinib. These receptors came from a human donor with alopecia areata.

This clone was observed a handful of times. The chain has TRBV27 and TRBJ1-6, with D unresolved. V was trimmed by 4 bases and J by 6 bases, leaving 7 bases between them. The germline V gene has CDR1 MNHEY and CDR2 SMNVEV (reference sequence). This CDR3 is built from 13 residues. The CDR3 DNA reads as TGTGCCAGCAGTTACGGCAGTAATTCACCCCTCCACTTT. Amino acids: CASSYGSNSPLHF.

The gene calls are TRBV7-2 and TRBJ2-7, with 9 nucleotides matching TRBD1. The end of the DNA fits TRBJ2-5 better, so the J call may be wrong. This CDR3 is 16 amino acids long. CDR1 and CDR2 (germline): SGHTA, FQGNSA. The CDR3 loop is CASRHQQGAFEETQYF. CDR3 bases: TGTGCCAGCAGACACCAACAGGGGGCATTTGAGGAGACCCAGTACTTC.

The chain uses TRBV13 and TRBJ1-1; TRBD1 matches 8 bases. The CDR3 sequence is 17 residues long. The junction had 13 bases not matched to a gene; V was cut back by 3 bases and J by 4 bases. Germline lookup yields CDR1 PRHDT and CDR2 FYEKMQ (reference sequence). CDR3: CASSFYGQGGVSTEAFF. The CDR3 region has the DNA TGTGCCAGCAGCTTTTACGGACAGGGCGGGGTGAGCACTGAAGCTTTCTTT.

The CDR3 loop is CASSWTESNQPQHF. The DNA for the CDR3 is TGTGCCAGCAGTTGGACAGAGAGCAATCAGCCCCAGCATTTT. The chain combines TRBV6-6 with TRBJ1-5; a weak D match, TRBD1 (6 bases). V gave up 4 bases and J gave up 1 base, with 8 bases separating them. CDR3 length: 14 residues. Germline V gene sequence: CDR1 MNHNY, CDR2 SVGAGI (reference sequence).

The V gene is TRBV7-9, the J gene TRBJ2-7; possible D gene TRBD2, 6 bases. This CDR3 contains 16 residues. V lost 5 bases and J 2 bases, leaving 19 bases between the germline ends. Germline V CDR1 and CDR2: SEHNR, FQNEAQ (reference sequence). CDR3 DNA: TGTGCCAGCAGCCCCCAGAGGCGGGGCCCTCCCTACGAGCAGTACTTC. Translating it yields CASSPQRRGPPYEQYF.

This clone has a handful of counts. The gene calls are TRBV11-2 and TRBJ2-7; TRBD1 matches 7 bases. This CDR3 contains 15 residues. The ends lost 4 bases at V and 2 bases at J; junction bases unmatched: 8. CDR1 is SGHAT and CDR2 is FQNNGV in the germline V gene. The CDR3 loop is CASSWYRGSTYEQYF. CDR3 coding DNA: TGTGCCAGCAGCTGGTACAGGGGATCAACCTACGAGCAGTACTTC. The entire variable domain, with the rest obtained from reference TRBV11-2 and TRBJ2-7, is as follows: EAGVAQSPRYKIIEKRQSVAFWCNPISGHATLYWYQQILGQGPKLLIQFQNNGVVDDSQLPKDRFSAERLKGVDSTLKIQPAKLEDSAVYLCASSWYRGSTYEQYFGPGTRLTVT.

The chain carries TRBV30 and TRBJ1-2; 7 nucleotides line up with TRBD1. With V trimmed by 1 base and J by 1 base, 3 bases remained unmatched. Germline-derived CDR1 and CDR2 are GTSNPN and SVGIG (reference sequence). The CDR3 has 14 residues. The CDR3 sequence: CAWSGTGGNYGYTF. As DNA, the CDR3 is TGTGCCTGGAGTGGGACAGGAGGTAACTATGGCTACACCTTC.

V and J are TRBV13 and TRBJ2-3; D call uncertain. This CDR3 comprises 12 residues. Trimming pared 5 bases from V and 3 bases from J, leaving 6 bases between. Germline CDR1 PRHDT, CDR2 FYEKMQ (reference sequence). The CDR3 region is CASSLQTDTQYF. In DNA form, the CDR3 reads TGTGCCAGCAGCCTCCAGACAGATACGCAGTATTTT.

V and J are TRBV27 and TRBJ1-5; D may be TRBD1 (5 bases). The CDR3 length is 14 residues. V was clipped by 3 bases and J by 4 bases, with 10 bases between them. CDR1 and CDR2 (germline): MNHEY, SMNVEV (reference sequence). CDR3 residues: CASSFQGSNQPQHF. The CDR3 DNA follows: TGTGCCAGCAGTTTTCAGGGTTCAAATCAGCCCCAGCATTTT.